These 30 T cell receptor beta chains were all obtained from the same sample, sequenced in a study of blood T cells in healthy people across ages. Together with a sample-barcoded 5' primer, a J-beta primer mix was included in a second PCR lasting about 7 to 11 cycles. MiXCR was run by TCRdb on the 5' RACE reads, yielding one entry per CDR3 protein. The sample records 1.2 million to 1.5 million distinct CDR3 sequences, about 43% being singletons. The sequenced sample was blood. These receptors were taken from a woman under 30 in good health.

With regard to this clonotype: A much larger clone differs by one base, so this may be a read error. The J gene is TRBJ2-1, the V gene TRBV29-1; D uncertain. In germline, CDR1 is SQVTM, CDR2 ANQGSEA. Trimming left V 4 bases short and J 5 bases short, with 15 bases between. This CDR3 comprises 14 residues. The CDR3 DNA reads TGCAGCGTTGGAAGGGCTATTAGGAACAATGAGCAGTTCTTC. Amino acids: CSVGRAIRNNEQFF.

A few counts support this clonotype. The rearrangement joins TRBV6-1 to TRBJ1-2; D perhaps matches TRBD1 (6 bases). The CDR3 consists of 15 residues. V lost 7 bases and J lost 1, with 16 bases in between. Germline CDR1 and CDR2: MNHNS and SASEGT. CDR3 DNA sequence: TGTGCCAGCACCGGGACATCGATGTATAACTATGGCTACACCTTC. Its translation: CASTGTSMYNYGYTF.

The table lists this clonotype with a few counts. One junction end disagrees with the germline gene, perhaps due to a read error. The chain's CDR3 is CASSPIYNERFF. The DNA of the CDR3 is TGTGCCAGCAGCCCTATCTACAATGAGCGGTTCTTC. The chain combines TRBV14 with TRBJ2-1; D gene uncertain. Germline V gene lookup returns CDR1 SGHDN and CDR2 FVKESK. The CDR3 spans 12 residues.

This chain uses TRBV4-1 with TRBJ1-2; D is undetermined. The CDR3 covers 16 residues. From germline, CDR1 is MGHRA and CDR2 YSYEKL. Between the trimmed V and J ends, which lost 0 bases and 2 bases, there was a span of 13 bases. Here the CDR3 DNA reads TGCGCCAGCAGCCAAGATCATGAGGCACGCAACTATGGCTACACCTTC. Protein product: CASSQDHEARNYGYTF.

The chain has TRBV27 and TRBJ2-2, with TRBD2 matching 10 bases. The V segment lost 5 bases and the J segment 5 bases; nucleotides outside the gene matches: 5. Germline V gene lookup returns CDR1 MNHEY and CDR2 SMNVEV (reference sequence). This CDR3 is built from 15 residues. This CDR3 reads CASSVAGGLTGELFF. The CDR3 DNA is TGTGCCAGCAGTGTAGCGGGGGGCCTTACCGGGGAGCTGTTTTTT.

There are a few counts of this clonotype. The chain joins TRBV15 to TRBJ2-7, with 10 bases aligning to TRBD1. The CDR3 extends over 17 amino acids. CDR1 is LNHNV and CDR2 is YYDKDF in the germline V gene (reference sequence). After removal of 7 bases from V and 2 bases from J, the junction contained 14 bases not matched to a gene. CDR3 in DNA: TGTGCCACCACCCCATTACCCGGGACAGGGGTGCCCTACGAGCAGTACTTC. This encodes CATTPLPGTGVPYEQYF.

This clonotype was seen a handful of times. This chain links TRBV5-1 with TRBJ1-1, with TRBD1 as a possible D gene (5 bases). The V end was cut by 7 bases, the J end by 0 bases, with 13 bases between. The length of the CDR3 is 14 residues. Germline V lookup: CDR1 SGHRS, CDR2 YFSETQ. CDR3: CASGAPGMNTEAFF. The CDR3 nucleotides read TGCGCCAGCGGGGCGCCGGGCATGAACACTGAAGCTTTCTTT.

This clonotype was found a few times. As DNA, the CDR3 is TGCAGCGTTGCCAGGGGGATGAACACTGAAGCTTTCTTT. Translated: CSVARGMNTEAFF. The rearrangement joins TRBV29-1 to TRBJ1-1, with 7 bases fitting TRBD1. Germline V CDR1 and CDR2: SQVTM, ANQGSEA. After removal of 4 bases from V and 0 bases from J, the junction contained 2 bases not matched to a gene. The CDR3 consists of 13 residues.

This clonotype was observed a handful of times. The chain couples TRBV12-3 or TRBV12-4 to TRBJ2-1, with 7 bases that match TRBD1. The ends lost 5 bases at V and 2 bases at J; junction bases unmatched: 12. CDR3 size: 17 residues. The CDR3 bases are TGTGCCAGCAGTCCCTCCAAAGGGACAGTGGCCTACAATGAGCAGTTCTTC. Its protein product is CASSPSKGTVAYNEQFF.

The chain employs TRBV4-2 and TRBJ2-5; 7 bases fit TRBD1. The DNA matches TRBJ2-7 better at its end, which makes the J call doubtful. From germline, CDR1 is LGHNA and CDR2 YNFKEQ. This CDR3 comprises 16 residues. The CDR3 region has the DNA TGTGCCAGCAGCCAGGGTCTCGACAGGGTAATAAACGAGCAGTACTTC. This sequence encodes CASSQGLDRVINEQYF.

CDR3 in amino acids: CASSLGPEPNEQFF. CDR3 sequence (DNA): TGTGCCAGCAGCTTAGGTCCGGAGCCCAATGAGCAGTTCTTC. The chain joins TRBV11-2 to TRBJ2-1, with D unclear. There are 14 residues in the CDR3. Germline V gene lookup returns CDR1 SGHAT and CDR2 FQNNGV. The V end lost 1 base, the J end lost 6 bases, and 10 bases lay between the germline ends.

Worth noting for this clonotype: The junction departs from germline at one end; a sequencing error may be responsible. The V gene is TRBV6-9, the J gene TRBJ2-7; 11 bases agree with TRBD2. There are 17 residues in the CDR3. Germline CDR1 reads MNHGY; CDR2 reads SVAAGI. Here the CDR3 reads CASSYWASGRSSDEQYF. The CDR3 DNA reads TGTGCCAGCAGTTATTGGGCTAGCGGGAGGAGCTCCGACGAGCAGTACTTC.

The rearrangement links TRBV29-1 to TRBJ1-2; 8 nucleotides agree with TRBD1. Germline CDR1 is SQVTM and CDR2 is ANQGSEA. Trimming at V came to 7 bases and at J to 4 bases, leaving 11 bases not matched to a gene. The CDR3 covers 14 residues. CDR3 loop: CSATGQGDIYGYTF. The CDR3 nucleotides read TGCAGCGCTACCGGACAGGGAGACATCTATGGCTACACCTTC.

This chain connects TRBV2 to TRBJ2-6; D gene unclear. The ends were cut back, 2 bases at V and 4 bases at J, with 9 bases in the middle. Germline loops: CDR1 SNHLY, CDR2 FYNNEI. The length of the CDR3 is 15 residues. The DNA of the CDR3 is TGTGCCAGCAGTGAATGGAGCGCCGGGGCCAACGTCCTGACTTTC. Translating it yields CASSEWSAGANVLTF.

This chain connects TRBV6-1 to TRBJ1-2, with 7 bases lining up with TRBD1. The V segment lost 2 bases and the J segment 4 bases; nucleotides outside the gene matches: 4. Germline V lookup: CDR1 MNHNS, CDR2 SASEGT. The CDR3 has 14 residues. The CDR3 here is CASSERQGAYGYTF. As DNA, the CDR3 is TGTGCCAGCAGTGAAAGACAGGGCGCCTATGGCTACACCTTC.

V gene TRBV12-5 combines with J gene TRBJ1-1; D remains unclear. The CDR3 covers 13 residues. V lost 0 bases to trimming and J lost 12 bases, with 14 bases between them. Germline V gene lookup returns CDR1 LGHNT and CDR2 FRNRAP. CDR3 coding DNA: TGTGCTAGTGGTTTGGTAAAGGGCACTGATCCTTTCTTT. Amino acid sequence: CASGLVKGTDPFF.

This clonotype was counted ten times or more. The chain uses TRBV12-3 or TRBV12-4 and TRBJ2-1, with 8 bases matching TRBD2. The last part of the DNA fits TRBJ2-7 better; the J call may be wrong. CDR3 length equals 17 residues. CDR3 coding DNA: TGTGCCAGCAGTTTAGATTCGGGGGGGGAGTCCTACAATGAGCAGTACTTC. Encoded protein: CASSLDSGGESYNEQYF.

The chain employs TRBV29-1 and TRBJ2-7, with 9 bases identical to TRBD1. The germline V gene has CDR1 SQVTM and CDR2 ANQGSEA. The J segment lost 3 bases and the V segment lost 6 bases, leaving 12 bases of the junction unmatched. The CDR3 runs 15 residues. The CDR3 is CSVEKTGGNDYEQYF. In DNA, the CDR3 is TGCAGCGTCGAAAAGACAGGGGGTAATGACTACGAGCAGTACTTC.

This rearrangement joins TRBV6-2 or TRBV6-3 to TRBJ1-2; 9 bases agree with TRBD1. This CDR3 region has 19 residues. Germline V CDR1 and CDR2: MNHEY, SVGEGT. V gave up 4 bases and J gave up 1 base; unmatched junction bases: 16. In nucleotides, the CDR3 is TGTGCCAGCAGTTTCTCCTTCTGGACAGGGGAAGGGATTAACTATGGCTACACCTTC. Protein product: CASSFSFWTGEGINYGYTF.

CDR3 DNA sequence: TGTGCCAGCAGCCCTACAGCGAACACCGGGGAGCTGTTTTTT. Its translation is CASSPTANTGELFF. The chain couples TRBV14 to TRBJ2-2; D is unclear. The V end lost 4 bases, the J end lost 0 bases, and 6 bases lay between the germline ends. Germline CDR1 reads SGHDN; CDR2 reads FVKESK. The CDR3 contains 14 residues.

CDR3 region: CASSRPDKGYGYTF. In DNA, the CDR3 is TGTGCCAGCAGCCGCCCCGACAAAGGCTATGGCTACACCTTC. The chain combines TRBV5-6 with TRBJ1-2; D gene unclear. Germline V lookup: CDR1 SGHDT, CDR2 YYEEEE. The V end was cut by 4 bases, the J end by 4 bases, with 14 bases between. The CDR3 covers 14 residues. Filled out from reference TRBV5-6 and TRBJ1-2, the complete variable domain reads DAGVTQSPTHLIKTRGQQVTLRCSPKSGHDTVSWYQQALGQGPQFIFQYYEEEERQRGNFPDRFSGHQFPNYSSELNVNALLLGDSALYLCASSRPDKGYGYTFGSGTRLTVV.

The chain recombines TRBV12-3 or TRBV12-4 with TRBJ2-7, with 12 bases aligning to TRBD2. V shed 6 bases and J 5 bases; nucleotides not matched to a gene: 5. This CDR3 region has 14 residues. The CDR3 is CASRLAGGPDEQYF. CDR3 bases: TGTGCCAGCAGGCTAGCGGGAGGGCCCGACGAGCAGTACTTC.

J is TRBJ2-1 and V is TRBV14; 9 bases match TRBD2. With 4 bases clipped from V and 6 bases from J, the junction kept 10 bases outside the gene matches. Looked up from germline, CDR1 is SGHDN and CDR2 is FVKESK. This CDR3 comprises 16 residues. Here the CDR3 reads CASSPTSGLGGNEQFF. CDR3 DNA sequence: TGTGCCAGCAGCCCGACTAGCGGACTGGGGGGCAATGAGCAGTTCTTC.

This clonotype was seen a single time. V and J are TRBV30 and TRBJ2-7; D call uncertain. The germline V and J ends were trimmed by 0 bases and 2 bases, with 5 bases remaining between them. CDR3 length: 12 amino acids. Germline V CDR1 and CDR2: GTSNPN, SVGIG (reference sequence). CDR3 sequence reads: CAWSVRPYEQYF. The CDR3, as DNA: TGTGCCTGGAGTGTACGTCCCTACGAGCAGTACTTC.

The chain has TRBV24-1 and TRBJ2-7; D perhaps matches TRBD2 (7 bases). The V gene's germline CDR1 is KGHDR and CDR2 SFDVKD. V shed 7 bases and J shed 4 bases, with 16 bases lying between them. This CDR3 region has 14 residues. The CDR3 DNA sequence: TGTGCCACCAGCCCGACGGGGGGCCCATACGAGCAGTACTTC. It is translated as CATSPTGGPYEQYF.

The chain carries TRBV14 and TRBJ1-1; TRBD1 is a possible D gene (6 bases). Trimming took off 1 base at V and 9 bases at J, with 24 bases between the two ends. CDR3 length: 17 residues. Germline V gene data show CDR1 as SGHDN and CDR2 as FVKESK. Written as DNA, the CDR3 is TGTGCCAGCAGCCAAGGGGAGGGGGGGTATGCCTTAAAGCAAGCTTTCTTT. This translates into CASSQGEGGYALKQAFF.

As to this clonotype: Being one base from a much bigger clone, this may be a read error. The chain employs TRBV4-1 and TRBJ2-5; D gene unclear. From germline, CDR1 is MGHRA and CDR2 YSYEKL. The CDR3 is 12 amino acids. V gave up 4 bases and J gave up 11 bases, with 14 bases separating them. The CDR3 DNA follows: TGCGCCAGCAGCCCTTCAACGGGTGGGCAGTACTTC. Protein sequence: CASSPSTGGQYF.

V and J are TRBV9 and TRBJ2-1; D may be TRBD1 or TRBD2 (7 bases each). Germline assignment: CDR1 SGDLS and CDR2 YYNGEE. The length of the CDR3 is 14 residues. Trimming removed 9 bases at V and 4 bases at J, with 17 bases between. The CDR3 coding sequence is TGTGCCACCGGGGAGGGACAGAATTACAATGAGCAGTTCTTC. Protein product: CATGEGQNYNEQFF.

The rearrangement joins TRBV5-1 to TRBJ1-6, with D uncertain. Germline CDR1 SGHRS, CDR2 YFSETQ. V gave up 3 bases and J gave up 7 bases, with 11 bases separating them. The CDR3 is 14 amino acids. This CDR3 is CASSSLTANSPLHF. As DNA, the CDR3 is TGCGCCAGCAGCTCACTTACTGCAAATTCACCCCTCCACTTT.

Points on this clonotype: One end of the junction is discordant with germline, which a read error may explain. The chain employs TRBV24-1 and TRBJ2-1, with 7 bases fitting TRBD2. Looked up from germline, CDR1 is KGHDR and CDR2 is SFDVKD. CDR3 length: 15 amino acids. This CDR3 reads CVTSGGRATYNEQFF. CDR3 bases: TGTGTCACCAGTGGGGGGAGGGCCACCTACAATGAGCAGTTCTTC.